The clone carrying this T cell receptor (beta chain) was observed at least ten times. Calling Graves' hyperthyroidism stable meant ophthalmopathy did not progress within 18 months. Amplification targeted TCR beta CDR3 regions from RNA transcripts. A first-round RT-PCR of the TCR CDR3 used the HTBI primer set. TCRdb reprocessed the multiplex PCR reads via MiXCR and lists one record per CDR3 protein. Of fewer than 600,000 distinct CDR3 sequences listed, around 15% are singletons. The source of the sample is a study of T cells in Graves' hyperthyroidism and ophthalmopathy. The sequenced material came from blood. This TCR derives from a woman between 18 and 29 years old with Graves' hyperthyroidism.

Here the CDR3 DNA reads TGTGCCAGCAGTTTTGCCAGGGGGGTCTATGGCTACACCTTC. Protein sequence: CASSFARGVYGYTF. The rearrangement joins TRBV12-3 or TRBV12-4 to TRBJ1-2; TRBD1 agrees at 7 bases. This CDR3 contains 14 residues. The junction had 5 bases not matched to a gene; V was cut back by 3 bases and J by 4 bases.